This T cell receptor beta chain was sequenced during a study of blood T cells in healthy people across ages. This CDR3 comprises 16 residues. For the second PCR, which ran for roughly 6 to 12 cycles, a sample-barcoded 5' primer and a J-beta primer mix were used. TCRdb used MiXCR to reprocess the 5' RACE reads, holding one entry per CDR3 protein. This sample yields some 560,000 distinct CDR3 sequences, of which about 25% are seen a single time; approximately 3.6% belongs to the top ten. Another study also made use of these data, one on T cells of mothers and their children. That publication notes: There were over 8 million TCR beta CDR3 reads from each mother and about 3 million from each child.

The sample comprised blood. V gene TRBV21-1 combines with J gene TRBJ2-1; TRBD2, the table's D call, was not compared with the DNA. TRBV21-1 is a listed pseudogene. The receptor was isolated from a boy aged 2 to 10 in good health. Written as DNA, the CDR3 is TGTGCCAGCAGCAAAACCCTAACTAGATTCTACAATGAGCAGTTCTTC. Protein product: CASSKTLTRFYNEQFF.